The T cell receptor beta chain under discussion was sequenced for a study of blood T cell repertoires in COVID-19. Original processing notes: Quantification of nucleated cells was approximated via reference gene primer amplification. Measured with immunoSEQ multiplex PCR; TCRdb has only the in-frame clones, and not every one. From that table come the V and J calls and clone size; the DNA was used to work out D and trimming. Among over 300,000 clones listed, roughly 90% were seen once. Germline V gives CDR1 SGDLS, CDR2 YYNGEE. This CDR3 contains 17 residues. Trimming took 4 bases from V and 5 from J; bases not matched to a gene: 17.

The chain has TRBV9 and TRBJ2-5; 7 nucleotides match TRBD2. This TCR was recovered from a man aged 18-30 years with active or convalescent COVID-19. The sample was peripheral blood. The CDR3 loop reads CASSPPKGGRSFETQYF. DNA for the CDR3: TGTGCCAGCAGCCCCCCTAAGGGAGGGCGTTCTTTTGAGACCCAGTACTTC. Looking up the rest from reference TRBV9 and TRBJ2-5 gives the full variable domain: DSGVTQTPKHLITATGQRVTLRCSPRSGDLSVYWYQQSLDQGLQFLIQYYNGEERAKGNILERFSAQQFPDLHSELNLSSLELGDSALYFCASSPPKGGRSFETQYFGPGTRLLVL.